This T cell receptor beta chain was captured in a study of blood T cell repertoires in COVID-19 (dated by TCRdb to about 2020). For the study in its entirety: Collaborator samples came from the United States, Italy and Spain and covered acute and convalescent phases of COVID-19. The prospective study material was composed of cDNA or gDNA derived from T cells, B-cell-depleted T cells, or PBMCs. The dataset comprised deeply sampled blood TCRbeta repertoires from subjects exposed to, actively infected with, or recovered from COVID-19. A freely available public database, intended as a resource for researchers studying the immune response to SARS-CoV-2, is where the repertoires were released. Samples were obtained from the ongoing ImmuneRACE study (first 160 participants) and from over 1,000 subjects provided by 6 global collaborators. Sample metadata almost always included a de-identified subject ID, COVID-19 status, age in years and sex. Where available, HLA class I and class II types were obtained from metadata supplied by the sample provider rather than from assay-based typing. Overall study outcomes, separate from this receptor: Clinical and demographic metadata were provided uncurated, with the amount varying by source and participant.

As to this clone: Its antigen specificity is not known. Within one base of it there is no much larger clone, and no base qualities were kept.

Collaborating institutions collected whole blood in K2EDTA tubes following their own protocols. Collaborator samples were shipped for TCRbeta analysis as frozen whole blood, isolated PBMCs, or DNA extracted from either sample type. The immunoSEQ Assay, a bias-controlled multiplex PCR, was used to amplify TCRbeta CDR3 regions from genomic DNA. Per the source publication's procedure: The number of nucleated cells in each sample was estimated by amplification of reference gene primers within the assay. To quantify the absolute abundance of each unique TCRbeta CDR3 rearrangement, sequence reads were collapsed and filtered. For each sample, productive Simpson clonality was calculated as the square root of Simpson's diversity index across productive rearrangements. TCRdb re-hosts the immuneACCESS table, in-frame sequences only. Its copies lack some clones; in the studies checked, an unresolved V gene accounts for under half of them, and the cause for the rest is not known. V, J and clone size are taken as reported in that table, and D and trimming were inferred from the DNA itself. The sample table records tens of thousands of clones; 88% of these occur just once. Clones ranked in the top ten supply under 4% of the sample.

The trim is 4 bases for V and 3 bases for J, with a gap of 10 bases between the germline ends. From cysteine to phenylalanine, the CDR3 is 14 amino acids long. Only CDR3 DNA is held: 42 bases, read in frame from base 1. According to the germline V gene, CDR1 reads ENHRY and CDR2 reads SYGVKD. Material: peripheral blood. The chain employs TRBV10-3 and TRBJ2-1, with TRBD2 perhaps the D gene, on 5 matching bases. The TCR sequence derives from a man aged 70 or older with acute or convalescent COVID-19. The sequenced DNA is TGTGCCATCAGTGGTGGAGGAGGCTACAATGAGCAGTTCTTC. Its product reads: CAISGGGGYNEQFF.